Presented here are 7 T cell receptor beta chains from one specimen sequenced in a study of T cell responses to AZD1222 COVID-19 vaccine. The repertoire was sequenced with immunoSEQ multiplex PCR; TCRdb's copy has only in-frame clones and lacks some. Among 140,000 to 150,000 clones listed, roughly 88% were seen once. The sample in question was peripheral blood, obtained on day 0 of AZD1222 vaccination. The receptors were sampled from an adult in good health.

This clone was picked up a small number of times. The V call is TRBV7-2, the J call TRBJ2-7; D is possibly TRBD1 (6 bases). The CDR3 contains 15 residues. CDR1 and CDR2 (germline): SGHTA, FQGNSA. The V end was cut by 1 base, the J end by 3 bases, with 13 bases between. CDR3 amino acids: CASSLGPGVFYEQYF. The CDR3 nucleotides read TGTGCCAGCAGCTTAGGCCCAGGGGTCTTCTACGAGCAGTACTTC.

V and J are TRBV19 and TRBJ2-1; 7 nucleotides match TRBD2. Germline V gives CDR1 LNHDA, CDR2 SQIVND (reference sequence). This CDR3 spans 14 amino acids. V lost 7 bases, J lost 7 bases, and 10 bases stayed unmatched. CDR3: CASKGYGGKNEQFF. In DNA, the CDR3 is TGTGCCAGTAAGGGCTACGGGGGGAAAAATGAGCAGTTCTTC.

This clone occurred once. In nucleotides, the CDR3 is TGTGCCAGCAGTTACGTCGGCAGGGGCTATGGCTACACCTTC. Its translation is CASSYVGRGYGYTF. The rearrangement uses TRBV6-5 and TRBJ1-2, with D perhaps matching TRBD1 (6 bases). Per the germline V gene, CDR1 is MNHEY and CDR2 is SVGAGI. The CDR3 covers 14 residues. Trimming pared 2 bases from V and 4 bases from J, leaving 11 bases between.

V and J are TRBV10-3 and TRBJ1-1; no clear D. Germline lookup yields CDR1 ENHRY and CDR2 SYGVKD. V was shortened by 4 bases and J by 0 bases, with 15 bases between the two germline ends. The CDR3 runs to 16 residues. In DNA form, the CDR3 reads TGTGCCATCAGTGGGGCGATTAGCCCGGTGAACACTGAAGCTTTCTTT. The encoded protein is CAISGAISPVNTEAFF.

V is TRBV7-3 and J is TRBJ2-5; 7 bases match TRBD2. V was pared by 5 bases and J by 10 bases, with 10 bases of the junction left unmatched. This CDR3 has 13 residues. The germline V gene has CDR1 SGHTA and CDR2 FQGTGA. For the CDR3, the DNA is TGTGCCAGCAGCACTGGGGAGGGGATGATCCAGTACTTC. It encodes CASSTGEGMIQYF.

The chain employs TRBV6-5 and TRBJ1-2; TRBD1 matches at 9 bases. The CDR3 extends over 15 amino acids. CDR1 and CDR2 (germline): MNHEY, SVGAGI. V dropped 4 bases and J dropped 2; count of bases not matched to a gene: 5. CDR3 in DNA: TGTGCCAGCAGTTTTGCCGGGACAGGGAACTATGGCTACACCTTC. Residues: CASSFAGTGNYGYTF.

The CDR3 sequence: CASSTGGGDRLTDTQYF. The CDR3 DNA sequence: TGTGCCAGTAGCACGGGGGGCGGGGACCGACTCACAGATACGCAGTATTTT. This chain connects TRBV19 to TRBJ2-3, with D possibly matching TRBD2 (7 bases). Germline V gives CDR1 LNHDA, CDR2 SQIVND (reference sequence). This CDR3 is built from 17 residues. The V end lost 6 bases, the J end lost 2 bases, and 21 bases lay between the germline ends.